The 5 T cell receptor beta chains below were found in one sample sequenced in a study of T cells in Graves' hyperthyroidism and ophthalmopathy. There were TCR beta CDR3 regions amplified from RNA transcripts. When the TCR CDR3 underwent first-round RT-PCR, the HTBI primer set was used. TCRdb re-derived calls from the multiplex PCR reads in MiXCR, one entry per CDR3 protein. The sample records hundreds of thousands of distinct CDR3 sequences, less than 25% being singletons. Sequencing was performed on blood. The receptors stem from a man aged 25 to 40 with Graves' ophthalmopathy.

The chain recombines TRBV19 with TRBJ2-3, with 9 bases matching TRBD2. Germline V CDR1 and CDR2: LNHDA, SQIVND (reference sequence). The CDR3 spans 13 residues. V was clipped by 9 bases and J by 2 bases; unmatched bases: 3. The CDR3 loop reads CASRTSVTDTQYF. The CDR3 DNA reads TGTGCCAGCAGGACTAGCGTCACAGATACGCAGTATTTT.

This clonotype was seen a handful of times. The CDR3 loop is CASSADRPRGNTIYF. The DNA of the CDR3 is TGTGCCAGCAGCGCGGACAGGCCCCGAGGAAACACCATATATTTT. V usage is TRBV7-2 and J usage is TRBJ1-3, with TRBD1 matching over 7 bases. CDR1 is SGHTA, CDR2 FQGNSA, per germline. V trimming: 5 bases; J trimming: 4 bases; junction bases outside the gene matches: 8. The CDR3 spans 15 residues.

V usage is TRBV24-1 and J usage is TRBJ1-5; a possible D gene is TRBD1 (6 bases). The CDR3 has 16 residues. Germline lookup yields CDR1 KGHDR and CDR2 SFDVKD. Trimming shortened V by 10 bases and J by 6 bases, and 24 bases separated the two germline ends. The CDR3 DNA is TGTGCCACTAGTCCCGGGGGGGGCCCTTTCCGTCAGCCCCAGCATTTT. As protein: CATSPGGGPFRQPQHF.

A few counts support this clonotype. V is TRBV30 and J is TRBJ2-4; no firm D call. Trimming pared 0 bases from V and 4 bases from J, leaving 7 bases between. Germline assignment: CDR1 GTSNPN and CDR2 SVGIG (reference sequence). The CDR3 sequence is 13 residues long. The CDR3 region is CAWSVGVKNIQYF. The DNA for the CDR3 is TGTGCCTGGAGTGTAGGCGTTAAAAACATTCAGTACTTC.

This clonotype was counted at least ten times. The V call is TRBV2, the J call TRBJ2-7; D possibly corresponds to TRBD1 (5 bases). This CDR3 contains 14 residues. Trimming shortened V by 4 bases and J by 2 bases, and 12 bases separated the two germline ends. Per the germline V gene, CDR1 is SNHLY and CDR2 is FYNNEI. In DNA, the CDR3 is TGTGCCAGCAGTGTCCAGGGATCAACCTACGAGCAGTACTTC. Translated: CASSVQGSTYEQYF. The entire variable domain, with the rest obtained from reference TRBV2 and TRBJ2-7, is as follows: EPEVTQTPSHQVTQMGQEVILRCVPISNHLYFYWYRQILGQKVEFLVSFYNNEISEKSEIFDDQFSVERPDGSNFTLKIRSTKLEDSAMYFCASSVQGSTYEQYFGPGTRLTVT.